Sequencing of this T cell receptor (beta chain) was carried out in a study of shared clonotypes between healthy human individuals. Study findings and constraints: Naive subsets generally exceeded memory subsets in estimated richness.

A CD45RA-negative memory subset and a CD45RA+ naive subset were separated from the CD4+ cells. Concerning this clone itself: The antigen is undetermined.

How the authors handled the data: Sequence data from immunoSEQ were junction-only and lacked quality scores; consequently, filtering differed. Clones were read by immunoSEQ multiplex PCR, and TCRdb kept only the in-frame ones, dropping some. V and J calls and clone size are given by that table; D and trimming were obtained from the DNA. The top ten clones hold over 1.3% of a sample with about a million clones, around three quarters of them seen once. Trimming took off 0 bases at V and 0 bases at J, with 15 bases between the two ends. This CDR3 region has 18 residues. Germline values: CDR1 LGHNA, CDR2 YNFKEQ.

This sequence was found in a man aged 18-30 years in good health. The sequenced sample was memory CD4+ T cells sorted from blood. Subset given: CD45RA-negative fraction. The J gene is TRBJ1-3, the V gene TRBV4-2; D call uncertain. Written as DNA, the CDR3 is TGTGCCAGCAGCCAAGAACTCTCCCGGGCCAGCTCTGGAAACACCATATATTTT. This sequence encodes CASSQELSRASSGNTIYF.